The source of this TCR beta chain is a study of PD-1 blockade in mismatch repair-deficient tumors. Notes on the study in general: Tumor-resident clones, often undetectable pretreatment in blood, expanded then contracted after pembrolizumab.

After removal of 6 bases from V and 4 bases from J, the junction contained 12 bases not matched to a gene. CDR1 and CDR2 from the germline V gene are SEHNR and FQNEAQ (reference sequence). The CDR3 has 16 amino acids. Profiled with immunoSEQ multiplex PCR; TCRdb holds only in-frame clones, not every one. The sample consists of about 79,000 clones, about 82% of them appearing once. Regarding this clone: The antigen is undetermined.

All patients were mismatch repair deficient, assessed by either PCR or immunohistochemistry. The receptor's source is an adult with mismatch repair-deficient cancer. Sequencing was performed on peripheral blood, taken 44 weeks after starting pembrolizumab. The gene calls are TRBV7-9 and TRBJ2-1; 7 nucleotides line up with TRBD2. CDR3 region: CASSKPSGTNYNEQFF. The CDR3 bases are TGTGCCAGCAGTAAACCTTCCGGGACTAATTACAATGAGCAGTTCTTC.